Presented here are 17 T cell receptor beta chains from one specimen sequenced in a study of identical twins. TCRdb redid the calling of the 5' RACE reads with MiXCR, one entry per CDR3 protein. Altogether about 290,000 distinct CDR3 sequences are present, roughly 8.6% being singletons, with the ten largest covering roughly 6.8%. These data also featured in a second study, about yellow fever vaccine responses in identical twins.

Sequencing input: CD8+ T cells sorted from blood. The receptors originated from a woman under 30 in good health.

At least ten counts were recorded for this clonotype. V usage is TRBV6-2 or TRBV6-3 and J usage is TRBJ2-3, with D unclear. CDR1 MNHEY and CDR2 SVGEGT come from the germline V gene. V was cut by 1 base and J by 0 bases, with 5 bases left in between. The CDR3 spans 14 residues. This CDR3 reads CASSYLESTDTQYF. The CDR3 DNA follows: TGTGCCAGCAGTTACTTAGAGAGCACAGATACGCAGTATTTT.

The sample holds a few counts of this clonotype. V gene TRBV28 combines with J gene TRBJ1-1; no reliable D call. With 2 bases removed from V and 3 bases from J, the gap between germline ends came to 13 bases. The CDR3 covers 15 residues. In germline, CDR1 is MDHEN, CDR2 SYDVKM. The CDR3 loop reads CASSLRYLGDTEAFF. CDR3 DNA: TGTGCCAGCAGTTTACGCTACCTTGGGGACACTGAAGCTTTCTTT.

This clonotype occurred a few times. V is TRBV5-4 and J is TRBJ2-1; no reliable D call. The V and J ends lost 7 bases and 2 bases respectively, with 4 bases between them. CDR1 is SGHNT and CDR2 is YYREEE in the germline V gene (reference sequence). CDR3 size: 11 residues. For the CDR3, the DNA is TGTGCCAGCGGCACCTACAATGAGCAGTTCTTC. Translation gives CASGTYNEQFF.

The chain carries TRBV20-1 and TRBJ1-5, with TRBD1 matching 7 bases. Trimming removed 5 bases from V and 0 bases from J; junction bases left unmatched: 16. CDR1 and CDR2 (germline): DFQATT, SNEGSKA (reference sequence). CDR3 length: 18 amino acids. DNA of the CDR3: TGCAGTGCTGAGGGGGCGCTTCTTGAGGAAGATAGCAATCAGCCCCAGCATTTT. Translation gives CSAEGALLEEDSNQPQHF.

The chain has TRBV6-6 and TRBJ2-3, with a weak D call TRBD1 (6 bases). The CDR3 extends over 12 amino acids. Germline V lookup: CDR1 MNHNY, CDR2 SVGAGI (reference sequence). Trimming pared 6 bases from V and 4 bases from J, leaving 8 bases between. The CDR3 coding sequence is TGTGCCAGCAGCCACAGGGCAGATACGCAGTATTTT. Its translation: CASSHRADTQYF.

This clonotype was recorded many times. The J gene is TRBJ2-7, the V gene TRBV11-2; D ambiguous. There are 14 residues in the CDR3. The V gene lost 2 bases and the J gene lost 4 bases, with 12 bases spanning the gap. CDR1 and CDR2 from the germline V gene are SGHAT and FQNNGV. The CDR3: CASSLFGQLYEQYF. The CDR3 bases are TGTGCCAGCAGCTTATTCGGGCAATTGTACGAGCAGTACTTC. The whole variable domain, filled in from reference TRBV11-2 and TRBJ2-7, reads EAGVAQSPRYKIIEKRQSVAFWCNPISGHATLYWYQQILGQGPKLLIQFQNNGVVDDSQLPKDRFSAERLKGVDSTLKIQPAKLEDSAVYLCASSLFGQLYEQYFGPGTRLTVT.

V gene TRBV7-9 combines with J gene TRBJ2-7, with 7 bases matching TRBD1. Germline loops: CDR1 SEHNR, CDR2 FQNEAQ (reference sequence). The CDR3 is made up of 13 amino acids. V lost 7 bases and J lost 4; bases outside the gene matches: 7. Here the CDR3 DNA reads TGTGCCAGCACCAGGACAGGACAGTACGAGCAGTACTTC. Its protein product is CASTRTGQYEQYF.

This clonotype was counted between two and nine times. J is TRBJ1-2 and V is TRBV4-1; unclear D gene. V was clipped by 1 base and J by 9 bases, with 6 bases between them. The germline V gene has CDR1 MGHRA and CDR2 YSYEKL. This CDR3 has 11 residues. The CDR3 here is CASSQGSSYTF. Here the CDR3 DNA reads TGCGCCAGCAGCCAAGGAAGTAGCTACACCTTC.

This clonotype turned up a few times. V and J are TRBV5-1 and TRBJ2-1; D tentatively reads TRBD1 or TRBD2 (5 bases each). V lost 2 bases and J lost 10, with 13 bases in between. From germline, CDR1 is SGHRS and CDR2 YFSETQ. The CDR3 spans 13 residues. This CDR3 reads CASSFGTPGEQFF. CDR3 in DNA: TGCGCCAGCAGCTTCGGGACCCCCGGGGAGCAGTTCTTC.

This clonotype has a handful of counts. The J gene is TRBJ1-5, the V gene TRBV11-3; D unclear. This CDR3 comprises 16 residues. The V gene lost 3 bases and the J gene lost 5 bases, with 17 bases spanning the gap. Germline CDR1 SGHNT, CDR2 YENEEA. CDR3 residues: CASSLSLTADYQPQHF. CDR3 coding DNA: TGTGCCAGCAGCTTGTCCCTAACGGCGGACTATCAGCCCCAGCATTTT.

Many counts were recorded for this clonotype. V is TRBV4-1 and J is TRBJ2-7; D remains unclear. Germline assignment: CDR1 MGHRA and CDR2 YSYEKL. This CDR3 has 13 amino acids. The ends were cut back, 0 bases at V and 3 bases at J, with 6 bases in the middle. As DNA, the CDR3 is TGCGCCAGCAGCCAAGACCATATCTACGAGCAGTACTTC. It encodes CASSQDHIYEQYF.

This clonotype showed up just once. The rearrangement joins TRBV3-1 to TRBJ2-7, with 11 bases matching TRBD2. CDR3 size: 16 residues. Per the germline V gene, CDR1 is LGHDT and CDR2 is YNNKEL (reference sequence). The V gene end was trimmed by 0 bases and the J gene end by 0 bases; junction bases not matched to a gene: 1. CDR3 loop: CASSQETSGDSYEQYF. CDR3 sequence (DNA): TGTGCCAGCAGCCAAGAGACTAGCGGGGACTCCTACGAGCAGTACTTC.

This clonotype was seen many times. This chain's CDR3 is CASSYSPGGYTGELFF. The CDR3 DNA is TGTGCCAGCAGTTACTCACCGGGAGGGTACACCGGGGAGCTGTTTTTT. The J gene is TRBJ2-2, the V gene TRBV6-5, with TRBD2 matching 8 bases. Unmatched junction bases numbered 3, after V lost 0 bases and J lost 3 bases. CDR3 length: 16 residues. Germline V CDR1 and CDR2: MNHEY, SVGAGI.

In this sample, this clonotype turned up many times. This rearrangement joins TRBV5-1 to TRBJ2-7; weak D call: TRBD1 (6 bases). The CDR3 contains 15 residues. Germline V gives CDR1 SGHRS, CDR2 YFSETQ. The ends were cut back, 3 bases at V and 5 bases at J, with 18 bases in the middle. The DNA for the CDR3 is TGCGCCAGCAGCTACATCACAGGGCCCGGGGACGAGCAGTACTTC. Amino acids: CASSYITGPGDEQYF.

V and J are TRBV2 and TRBJ2-2; the D gene is possibly TRBD1 (6 bases). The CDR3 length is 15 residues. Germline V gene lookup returns CDR1 SNHLY and CDR2 FYNNEI. V dropped 5 bases and J dropped 5 bases, with 15 bases sitting between them. CDR3 bases: TGTGCCAGCAGTTTCCCAGGGGCAGGGACCGGGGAGCTGTTTTTT. Translating it yields CASSFPGAGTGELFF.

The genes are TRBV12-3 or TRBV12-4 and TRBJ2-1; 8 bases are shared with TRBD2. Trimming cost V 6 bases and J 7 bases; bases outside gene matches: 11. The CDR3 spans 15 residues. Here the CDR3 DNA reads TGTGCCAGCAGCCCCGGCCCGGGAGGGGTTAATGAGCAGTTCTTC. Its protein is CASSPGPGGVNEQFF.

This clonotype was counted only a few times. Relative to the germline gene, one junction end is altered; a read error may explain this. This chain links TRBV15 with TRBJ2-3; D gene uncertain. In germline, CDR1 is LNHNV, CDR2 YYDKDF (reference sequence). The CDR3 extends over 13 amino acids. As DNA, the CDR3 is TGTGCCACCAGCCGGTTGGCTGTGGATATGCAGTATTTT. This encodes CATSRLAVDMQYF.